Listed below are T cell receptor beta chains from one sample, sequenced in a study of vaccination effects on CD4 cells after COVID-19. Which antigens these TCRs recognize remains unknown. Repertoires were generated with immunoSEQ multiplex PCR, while TCRdb's copy carries only in-frame clones and drops some. The sample has tens of thousands of clones; over 70% are singletons. Material: CD4+ T cells from PBMCs cultured with HCoV-229E spike peptides, obtained after COVID-19 vaccination. The receptors here all came from a human donor who received a COVID-19 vaccine. CDR3s include the opening cysteine and the closing phenylalanine or tryptophan. D genes are given only for firm matches. Part of the rows lack a size; the others show once, few, many or a class for expanded clones.

V: TRBV24-1
size: .
J: TRBJ2-3
D: .
CDR3: CATSDSGTPTDTQYF
DNA: TGTGCCACCAGTGACTCCGGGACTCCCACAGATACGCAGTATTTT

V: TRBV18
size: .
J: TRBJ2-1
D: .
CDR3: CASSPPFDVAYEQFF
DNA: TGTGCCAGCTCACCCCCTTTTGACGTGGCGTATGAGCAGTTCTTC

V: TRBV24-1
size: .
J: TRBJ1-2
D: .
CDR3: CATSADSGEDGYTF
DNA: TGTGCCACCAGTGCGGACAGTGGTGAGGATGGCTACACCTTC

V: TRBV30
size: few
J: TRBJ1-5
D: .
CDR3: CAWNPDGNQPQHF
DNA: TGTGCCTGGAACCCGGACGGGAATCAGCCCCAGCATTTT

V: TRBV7-3
size: .
J: TRBJ1-1
D: .
CDR3: CASSPGGAGKRAFF
DNA: TGTGCCAGCAGCCCTGGGGGGGCTGGGAAGAGAGCTTTCTTT

V: TRBV28
size: .
J: TRBJ2-1
D: TRBD1
CDR3: CASSPPTGRESYNEQFF
DNA: TGTGCCAGCAGCCCACCGACAGGGAGAGAGTCCTACAATGAGCAGTTCTTC

V: TRBV14
size: .
J: TRBJ1-4
D: TRBD1
CDR3: CASSRQGPTNEKLFF
DNA: TGTGCCAGCAGCCGACAGGGCCCCACTAATGAAAAACTGTTTTTT

V: TRBV6-2/TRBV6-3
size: .
J: TRBJ1-3
D: .
CDR3: CASSRTGASGNTIYF
DNA: TGTGCCAGCAGTCGCACGGGGGCCTCTGGAAACACCATATATTTT

V: TRBV10-2
size: .
J: TRBJ1-1
D: .
CDR3: CASIDGRAGRMNTEAFF
DNA: TGCGCCAGCATAGACGGTCGGGCAGGACGTATGAACACTGAAGCTTTCTTT

V: TRBV5-1
size: .
J: TRBJ1-4
D: .
CDR3: CASSLYGADNEKLFF
DNA: TGCGCCAGCAGCTTGTATGGGGCAGATAATGAAAAACTGTTTTTT

V: TRBV24-1
size: .
J: TRBJ2-1
D: TRBD2
CDR3: CATSDRTSALPTYNEQFF
DNA: TGTGCCACCAGTGACCGGACTAGCGCACTGCCTACCTACAATGAGCAGTTCTTC

V: TRBV7-2
size: once
J: TRBJ2-1
D: .
CDR3: CASSGRGRYNEQFF
DNA: TGTGCCAGCAGCGGCCGGGGGCGTTACAATGAGCAGTTCTTC

V: TRBV5-5
size: .
J: TRBJ1-1
D: TRBD1
CDR3: CASSRTGGWFVTEAFF
DNA: TGTGCCAGCAGCCGCACAGGGGGCTGGTTTGTCACTGAAGCTTTCTTT

V: TRBV9
size: few
J: TRBJ2-3
D: .
CDR3: CASSAPSISDTQYF
DNA: TGTGCCAGCAGCGCGCCCTCGATCTCAGATACGCAGTATTTT

V: TRBV5-1
size: .
J: TRBJ2-3
D: .
CDR3: CASSLLDMTDTQYF
DNA: TGCGCCAGCAGCTTGTTAGATATGACAGATACGCAGTATTTT

V: TRBV3-1/TRBV3-2
size: few
J: TRBJ1-1
D: .
CDR3: CASSQVGAPAFF
DNA: TGTGCCAGCAGCCAGGTGGGGGCACCAGCTTTCTTT

V: TRBV7-2
size: .
J: TRBJ2-5
D: .
CDR3: CASSSLGGQTQYF
DNA: TGTGCCAGCAGCTCCTTAGGGGGGCAGACCCAGTACTTC

V: TRBV7-2
size: .
J: TRBJ2-6
D: .
CDR3: CASSLYRSSGANVLTF
DNA: TGTGCCAGCAGCTTATATCGGAGCTCTGGGGCCAACGTCCTGACTTTC

V: TRBV3-1/TRBV3-2
size: .
J: TRBJ1-3
D: TRBD1
CDR3: CASSQAGTGFFDSGNTIYF
DNA: TGTGCCAGCAGCCAGGCCGGGACAGGGTTCTTCGACTCTGGAAACACCATATATTTT

V: TRBV30
size: .
J: TRBJ1-6
D: .
CDR3: CAWSLPGTYNSPLHF
DNA: TGTGCCTGGTCGCTACCGGGCACTTATAATTCACCCCTCCACTTT

V: TRBV5-1
size: .
J: TRBJ1-5
D: TRBD1
CDR3: CASSQGTENQPQHF
DNA: TGCGCCAGCAGCCAAGGGACAGAAAATCAGCCCCAGCATTTT

V: TRBV6-5
size: .
J: TRBJ1-5
D: TRBD1
CDR3: CASSSTGWSNQPQHF
DNA: TGTGCCAGCAGTTCGACAGGGTGGAGCAATCAGCCCCAGCATTTT

V: TRBV7-2
size: .
J: TRBJ1-2
D: .
CDR3: CASSPADSYGSYTF
DNA: TGTGCCAGCAGCCCGGCTGACAGCTACGGGAGCTACACCTTC

V: TRBV4-2
size: .
J: TRBJ1-2
D: .
CDR3: CASSQDFSANYGYTF
DNA: TGTGCCAGCAGCCAAGATTTCAGCGCCAACTATGGCTACACCTTC

V: TRBV12-3/TRBV12-4
size: .
J: TRBJ1-1
D: .
CDR3: CASRWGMAEAFF
DNA: TGTGCCAGCAGATGGGGCATGGCTGAAGCTTTCTTT

V: TRBV6-5
size: .
J: TRBJ1-2
D: .
CDR3: CASSTLGVLVGYTF
DNA: TGTGCCAGCAGCACACTTGGGGTCCTAGTTGGCTACACCTTC

V: TRBV7-9
size: few
J: TRBJ1-1
D: .
CDR3: CASSLNGGNTEAFF
DNA: TGTGCCAGCAGCTTAAATGGAGGGAACACTGAAGCTTTCTTT

V: TRBV5-1
size: .
J: TRBJ1-4
D: TRBD1
CDR3: CASRTGDSHEKLFF
DNA: TGCGCCAGCAGGACTGGGGACAGTCATGAAAAACTGTTTTTT

V: TRBV6-6
size: .
J: TRBJ2-3
D: TRBD2
CDR3: CASSRERGRTDTQYF
DNA: TGTGCCAGCAGTAGGGAGCGGGGACGAACAGATACGCAGTATTTT

V: TRBV5-1
size: .
J: TRBJ1-3
D: .
CDR3: CASSEDLPHSGNTIYF
DNA: TGCGCCAGCTCCGAGGATCTGCCCCACTCTGGAAACACCATATATTTT

V: TRBV6-5
size: once
J: TRBJ1-4
D: .
CDR3: CASSRQAGTLEKLFF
DNA: TGTGCCAGCAGCCGCCAGGCAGGGACACTTGAAAAACTTTTTTTT

V: TRBV7-9
size: .
J: TRBJ1-1
D: .
CDR3: CASSLELRNTEAFF
DNA: TGTGCCAGCAGCTTAGAACTGAGGAACACTGAAGCTTTCTTT

V: TRBV25-1
size: once
J: TRBJ1-4
D: .
CDR3: CATVGQGTNEKLFF
DNA: TGTGCCACAGTCGGGCAGGGGACCAATGAAAAACTGTTTTTT

V: TRBV27
size: once
J: TRBJ2-1
D: TRBD1
CDR3: CASRDRGLSSYNEQFF
DNA: TGTGCCAGCCGGGACAGGGGGCTTAGCTCCTACAATGAGCAGTTCTTC

V: TRBV24-1
size: .
J: TRBJ1-1
D: .
CDR3: CATSDYGEAFF
DNA: TGTGCCACCAGTGATTACGGTGAAGCTTTCTTT

V: TRBV7-2
size: .
J: TRBJ2-6
D: .
CDR3: CASRKGLSGANVLTF
DNA: TGTGCCAGCAGAAAAGGACTTTCTGGGGCCAACGTCCTGACTTTC

V: TRBV2
size: .
J: TRBJ1-1
D: .
CDR3: CASTMNTEAFF
DNA: TGTGCCAGCACAATGAACACTGAAGCTTTCTTT

V: TRBV5-1
size: .
J: TRBJ1-2
D: .
CDR3: CASSLDQDRGYTF
DNA: TGCGCCAGCAGCTTGGACCAGGATCGTGGCTACACCTTC

V: TRBV28
size: .
J: TRBJ1-4
D: .
CDR3: CASTSLDTTGREKLFF
DNA: TGTGCCAGCACAAGTTTGGACACCACGGGGCGGGAAAAACTGTTTTTT

V: TRBV19
size: few
J: TRBJ1-2
D: TRBD1
CDR3: CASRTGLNYGYTF
DNA: TGTGCCTCCCGGACAGGGCTTAACTATGGCTACACCTTC

V: TRBV21-1
size: .
J: TRBJ1-2
D: .
CDR3: CASSGPGQGSLYGYTF
DNA: TGTGCCAGCAGCGGTCCGGGACAGGGTTCCCTTTATGGCTACACCTTC

V: TRBV24-1
size: .
J: TRBJ2-3
D: .
CDR3: CATSLPGELDTQYF
DNA: TGTGCCACCAGTTTGCCAGGGGAGTTAGATACGCAGTATTTT

V: TRBV7-8
size: .
J: TRBJ1-5
D: .
CDR3: CASSLLRQDSNQPQHF
DNA: TGTGCCAGCAGCTTATTGCGACAGGATAGCAATCAGCCCCAGCATTTT

V: TRBV4-1
size: .
J: TRBJ1-6
D: .
CDR3: CASSQDRVSSYNSPLHF
DNA: TGCGCCAGCAGCCAAGATCGGGTGAGCTCCTATAATTCACCCCTCCACTTT

V: TRBV30
size: few
J: TRBJ1-5
D: .
CDR3: CAWSSGLNQPQHF
DNA: TGTGCCTGGAGTTCAGGTTTGAATCAGCCCCAGCATTTT

V: TRBV24-1
size: .
J: TRBJ1-5
D: .
CDR3: CATSESGGDQPQHF
DNA: TGTGCCACCAGTGAATCCGGGGGCGATCAGCCCCAGCATTTT

V: TRBV18
size: .
J: TRBJ2-2
D: TRBD1
CDR3: CASSPTGQSTGELFF
DNA: TGTGCCAGCTCACCTACGGGACAGAGCACCGGGGAGCTGTTTTTT

V: TRBV7-2
size: .
J: TRBJ2-3
D: .
CDR3: CASSLRPGTDTQYF
DNA: TGTGCCAGCAGCTTACGACCCGGCACAGATACGCAGTATTTT

V: TRBV12-3/TRBV12-4
size: once
J: TRBJ1-1
D: .
CDR3: CASSFRVFAEAFF
DNA: TGTGCCAGCAGTTTCCGGGTATTCGCTGAAGCTTTCTTT

V: TRBV19
size: .
J: TRBJ1-2
D: TRBD1
CDR3: CASIPGQGTKSSYGYTF
DNA: TGTGCCAGTATCCCAGGACAGGGGACCAAATCTTCCTATGGCTACACCTTC

V: TRBV12-3/TRBV12-4
size: few
J: TRBJ2-1
D: TRBD1
CDR3: CASSKTGGNEQFF
DNA: TGTGCCAGCAGTAAGACAGGGGGGAATGAGCAGTTCTTC

V: TRBV6-5
size: .
J: TRBJ1-4
D: .
CDR3: CATKQPGISEKLFF
DNA: TGTGCCACCAAACAACCAGGGATAAGTGAAAAACTGTTTTTT

V: TRBV27
size: .
J: TRBJ2-5
D: TRBD2
CDR3: CASSSGLGIEETQYF
DNA: TGTGCCAGCAGTTCGGGACTAGGGATCGAAGAGACCCAGTACTTC

V: TRBV4-2
size: .
J: TRBJ1-4
D: .
CDR3: CASSPGGGAGATNEKLFF
DNA: TGTGCCAGCAGCCCCGGGGGAGGGGCGGGGGCAACTAATGAAAAACTGTTTTTT